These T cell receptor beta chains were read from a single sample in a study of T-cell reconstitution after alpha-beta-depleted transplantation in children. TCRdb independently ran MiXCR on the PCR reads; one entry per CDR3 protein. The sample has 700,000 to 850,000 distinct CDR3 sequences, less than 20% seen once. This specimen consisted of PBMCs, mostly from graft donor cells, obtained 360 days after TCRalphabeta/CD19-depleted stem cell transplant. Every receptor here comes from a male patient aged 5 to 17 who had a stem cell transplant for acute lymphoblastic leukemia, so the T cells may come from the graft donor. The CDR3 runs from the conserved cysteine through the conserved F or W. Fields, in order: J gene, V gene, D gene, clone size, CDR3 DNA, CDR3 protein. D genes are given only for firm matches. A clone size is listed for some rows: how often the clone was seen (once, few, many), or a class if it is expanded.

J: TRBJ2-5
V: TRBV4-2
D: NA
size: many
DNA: TGTGCCAGCAGCCAACGAGACTTAAACAGGGTCCAAGAGACCCAGTACTTC
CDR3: CASSQRDLNRVQETQYF

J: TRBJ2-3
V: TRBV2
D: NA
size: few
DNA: TGTGCCAGCACCGGGGGGCTACGTGGATCAGATACGCAGTATTTT
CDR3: CASTGGLRGSDTQYF

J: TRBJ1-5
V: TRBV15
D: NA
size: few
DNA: TGTGCCACCAGCAGAGATAGGTCTCCGGGCGACAATCAGCCCCAGCATTTT
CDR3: CATSRDRSPGDNQPQHF

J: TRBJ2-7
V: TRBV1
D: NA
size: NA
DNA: TGCACCAGCAGCCCTCCCTGTTACTCCTACGAGCAGTACTTC
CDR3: CTSSPPCYSYEQYF

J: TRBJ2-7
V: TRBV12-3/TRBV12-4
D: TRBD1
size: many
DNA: TGTGCCAGCAGGGGGACAGGGAGCTCCTACGAGCAGTACTTC
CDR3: CASRGTGSSYEQYF

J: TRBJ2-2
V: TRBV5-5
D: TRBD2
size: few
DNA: TGTGCCAGCACAATCACCGTAGCGGGTAACACCGGGGAGCTGTTTTTT
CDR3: CASTITVAGNTGELFF

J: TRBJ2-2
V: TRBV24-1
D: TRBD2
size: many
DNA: TGTGCCACCCGCGGTCTAGCGGGATCCGGGGAGCTGTTTTTT
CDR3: CATRGLAGSGELFF

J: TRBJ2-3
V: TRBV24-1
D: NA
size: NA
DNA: TGTGCCACCAGTGATTCCGACAAGTCGACAGATACGCAGTATTTT
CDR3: CATSDSDKSTDTQYF

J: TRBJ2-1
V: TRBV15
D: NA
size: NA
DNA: TGTGCCACCAGCAGACCCCGAGCTTTTGTCGTATTCTTC
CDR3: CATSRPRAFVVFF

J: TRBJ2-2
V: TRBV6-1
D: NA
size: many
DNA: TGTGCCAGCAGTGTGACAGGGAACACCGGGGAGCTGTTTTTT
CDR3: CASSVTGNTGELFF

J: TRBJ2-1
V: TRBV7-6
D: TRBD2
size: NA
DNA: TGTGCCAGCAGCTCCCCCCAAGGGGGTAGCGGGACTGAGTTGGATGAGCAGTTCTTC
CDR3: CASSSPQGGSGTELDEQFF

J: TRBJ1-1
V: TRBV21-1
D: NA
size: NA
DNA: TGTGCCAGCAGCATCGGACAGGGCGGCCGGGACACTGAAGCTTTCTTT
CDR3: CASSIGQGGRDTEAFF

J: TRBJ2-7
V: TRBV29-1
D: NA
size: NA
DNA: TGCAGCGTCTACGGGAGCCCCGTCGAGCAGTACTTC
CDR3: CSVYGSPVEQYF

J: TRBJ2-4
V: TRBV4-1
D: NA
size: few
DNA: TGCGCCAGCAGCCAGGCGTTAGCCAAAAACATTCAGTACTTC
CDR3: CASSQALAKNIQYF

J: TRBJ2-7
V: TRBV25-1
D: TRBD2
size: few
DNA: TGTGCCAGCAGTCCGGCGACTAGCGGGAGCATCGAGCAGTACTTC
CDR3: CASSPATSGSIEQYF

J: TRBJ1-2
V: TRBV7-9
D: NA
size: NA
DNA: TGTGCCAGCAGCTTAATATTGGGTGGCTACACCTTC
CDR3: CASSLILGGYTF

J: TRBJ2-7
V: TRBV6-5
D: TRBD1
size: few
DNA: TGTGCCAGCAGTTACAGAACGGGACAGCGCTACGAGCAGTACTTC
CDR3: CASSYRTGQRYEQYF

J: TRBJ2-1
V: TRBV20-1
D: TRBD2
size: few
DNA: TGCAGTGCTATTTCCGGGACTAGGGAAGTCTTC
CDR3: CSAISGTREVF

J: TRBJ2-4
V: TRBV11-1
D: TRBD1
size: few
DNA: TGTGCCAGCAGTCACTCATACCTCCGGGACAGGGAAGCCAAAAACATTCAGTACTTC
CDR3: CASSHSYLRDREAKNIQYF

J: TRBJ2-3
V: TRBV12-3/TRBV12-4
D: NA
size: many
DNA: TGTGCCAGCAGTCTGGACCTCACAGATACGCAGTATTTT
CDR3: CASSLDLTDTQYF

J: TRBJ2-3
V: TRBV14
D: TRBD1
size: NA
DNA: TGTGCCAGCAGTCGATCCGGGACAGGGTTTCGCACAGATACGCAGTATTTT
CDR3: CASSRSGTGFRTDTQYF

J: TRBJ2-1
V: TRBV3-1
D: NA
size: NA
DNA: TGTGCCAGCAGCACACTCTGGGGCTTACGGGAGTTCTTC
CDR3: CASSTLWGLREFF